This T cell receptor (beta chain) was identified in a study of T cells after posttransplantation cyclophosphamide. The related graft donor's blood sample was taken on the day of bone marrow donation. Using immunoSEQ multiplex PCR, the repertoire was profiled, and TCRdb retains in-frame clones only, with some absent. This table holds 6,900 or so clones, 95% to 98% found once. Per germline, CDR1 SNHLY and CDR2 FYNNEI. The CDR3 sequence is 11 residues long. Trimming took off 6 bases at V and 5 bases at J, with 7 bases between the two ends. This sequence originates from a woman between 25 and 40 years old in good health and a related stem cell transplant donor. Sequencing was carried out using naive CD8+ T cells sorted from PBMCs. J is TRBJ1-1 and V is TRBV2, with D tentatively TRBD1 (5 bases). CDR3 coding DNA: TGTGCCAGCAGGGGGGGGACTGAAGCTTTCTTT. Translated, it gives CASRGGTEAFF.